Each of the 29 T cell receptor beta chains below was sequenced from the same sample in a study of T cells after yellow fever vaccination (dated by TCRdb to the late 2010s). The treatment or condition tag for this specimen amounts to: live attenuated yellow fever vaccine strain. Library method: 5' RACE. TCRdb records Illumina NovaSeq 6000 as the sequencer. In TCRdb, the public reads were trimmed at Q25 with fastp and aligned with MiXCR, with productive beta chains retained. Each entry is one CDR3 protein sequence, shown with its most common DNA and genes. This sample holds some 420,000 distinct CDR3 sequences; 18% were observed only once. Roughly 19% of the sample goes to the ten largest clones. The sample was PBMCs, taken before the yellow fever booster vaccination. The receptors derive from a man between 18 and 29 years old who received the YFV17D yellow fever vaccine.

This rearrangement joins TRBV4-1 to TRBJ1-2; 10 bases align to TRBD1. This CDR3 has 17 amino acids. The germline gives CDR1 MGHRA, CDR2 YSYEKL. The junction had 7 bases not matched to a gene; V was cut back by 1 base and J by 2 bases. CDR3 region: CASSQGDPGQGNYGYTF. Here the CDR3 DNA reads TGCGCCAGCAGCCAAGGGGACCCGGGACAGGGGAACTATGGCTACACCTTC.

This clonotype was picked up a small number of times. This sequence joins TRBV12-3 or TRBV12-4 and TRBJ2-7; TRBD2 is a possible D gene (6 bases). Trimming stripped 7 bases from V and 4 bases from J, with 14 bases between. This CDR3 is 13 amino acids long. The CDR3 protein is CASKDRGLYEQYF. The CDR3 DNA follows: TGTGCCAGCAAAGACCGGGGGTTATACGAGCAGTACTTC.

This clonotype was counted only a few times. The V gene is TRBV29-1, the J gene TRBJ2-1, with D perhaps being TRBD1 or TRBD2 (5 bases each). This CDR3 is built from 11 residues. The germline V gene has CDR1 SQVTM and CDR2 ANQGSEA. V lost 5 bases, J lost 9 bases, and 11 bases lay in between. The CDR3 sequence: CSVPFGGEQFF. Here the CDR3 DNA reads TGCAGCGTTCCTTTTGGGGGTGAGCAGTTCTTC.

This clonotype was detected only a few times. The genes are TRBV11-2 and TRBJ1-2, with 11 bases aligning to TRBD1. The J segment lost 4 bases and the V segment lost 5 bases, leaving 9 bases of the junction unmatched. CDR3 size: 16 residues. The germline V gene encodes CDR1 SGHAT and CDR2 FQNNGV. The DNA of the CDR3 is TGTGCCAGCAGCCAGGCAGGGACAGGGGGATCCTATGGCTACACCTTC. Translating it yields CASSQAGTGGSYGYTF. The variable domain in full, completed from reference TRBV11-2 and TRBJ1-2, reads EAGVAQSPRYKIIEKRQSVAFWCNPISGHATLYWYQQILGQGPKLLIQFQNNGVVDDSQLPKDRFSAERLKGVDSTLKIQPAKLEDSAVYLCASSQAGTGGSYGYTFGSGTRLTVV.

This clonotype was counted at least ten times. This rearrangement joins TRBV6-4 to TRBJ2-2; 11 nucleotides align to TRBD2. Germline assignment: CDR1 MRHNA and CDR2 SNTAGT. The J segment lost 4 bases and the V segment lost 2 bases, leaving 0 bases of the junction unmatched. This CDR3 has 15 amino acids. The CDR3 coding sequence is TGTGCCAGCAGTGACACTAGCGGGGGCACCGGGGAGCTGTTTTTT. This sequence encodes CASSDTSGGTGELFF.

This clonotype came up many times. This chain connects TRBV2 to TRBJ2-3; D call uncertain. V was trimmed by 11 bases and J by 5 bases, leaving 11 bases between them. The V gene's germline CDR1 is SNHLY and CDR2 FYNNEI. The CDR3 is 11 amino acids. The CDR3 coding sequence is TGTGCCCGCCAGAATGGAGATACGCAGTATTTT. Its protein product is CARQNGDTQYF.

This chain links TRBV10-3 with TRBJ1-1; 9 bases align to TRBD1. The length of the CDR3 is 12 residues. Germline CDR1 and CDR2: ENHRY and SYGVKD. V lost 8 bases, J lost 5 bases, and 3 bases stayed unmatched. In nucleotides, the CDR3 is TGTGCCATCGGGGGGACAGGGACTGAAGCTTTCTTT. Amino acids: CAIGGTGTEAFF.

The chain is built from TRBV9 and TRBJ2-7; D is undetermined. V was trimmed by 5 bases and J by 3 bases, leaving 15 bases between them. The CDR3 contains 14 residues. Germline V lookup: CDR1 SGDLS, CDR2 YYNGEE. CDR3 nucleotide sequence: TGTGCCAGCAGTCCCCGGCTAGGTTTCTACGAGCAGTACTTC. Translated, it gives CASSPRLGFYEQYF.

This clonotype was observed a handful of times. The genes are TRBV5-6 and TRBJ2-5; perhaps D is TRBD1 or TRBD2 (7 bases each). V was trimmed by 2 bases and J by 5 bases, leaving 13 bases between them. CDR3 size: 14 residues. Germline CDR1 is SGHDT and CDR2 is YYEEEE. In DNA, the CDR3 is TGTGCCAGCAGCTTCACAGGGGAGGGTGAGACCCAGTACTTC. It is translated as CASSFTGEGETQYF.

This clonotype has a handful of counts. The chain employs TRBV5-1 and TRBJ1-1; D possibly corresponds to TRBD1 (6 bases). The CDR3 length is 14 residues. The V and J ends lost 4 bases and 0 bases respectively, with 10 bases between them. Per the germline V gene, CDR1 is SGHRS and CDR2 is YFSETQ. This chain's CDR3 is CASSAGTMNTEAFF. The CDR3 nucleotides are TGCGCCAGCAGCGCCGGGACAATGAACACTGAAGCTTTCTTT.

The DNA for the CDR3 is TGTGCCACCAGCAGAGTAATAGCAGAGACCCAGTACTTC. Its protein product is CATSRVIAETQYF. The chain links TRBV15 to TRBJ2-5; no definite D call. This CDR3 is 13 amino acids long. Germline V gene sequence: CDR1 LNHNV, CDR2 YYDKDF (reference sequence). Trimming shortened V by 1 base and J by 4 bases, and 7 bases separated the two germline ends.

CDR3 protein: CASSFSRQTGGDYGYTF. DNA of the CDR3: TGCGCCAGCAGCTTCTCACGGCAGACAGGAGGAGACTATGGCTACACCTTC. The rearrangement links TRBV5-1 to TRBJ1-2; D might be TRBD1 (6 bases). Between the trimmed V and J ends, which lost 2 bases and 3 bases, there was a span of 20 bases. This CDR3 region has 17 residues. The germline V gene has CDR1 SGHRS and CDR2 YFSETQ.

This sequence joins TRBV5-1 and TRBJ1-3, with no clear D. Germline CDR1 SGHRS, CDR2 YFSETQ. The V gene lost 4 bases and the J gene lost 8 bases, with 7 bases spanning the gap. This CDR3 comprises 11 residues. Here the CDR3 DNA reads TGCGCCAGCAGCGATCTCCACACCATATATTTT. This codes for CASSDLHTIYF.

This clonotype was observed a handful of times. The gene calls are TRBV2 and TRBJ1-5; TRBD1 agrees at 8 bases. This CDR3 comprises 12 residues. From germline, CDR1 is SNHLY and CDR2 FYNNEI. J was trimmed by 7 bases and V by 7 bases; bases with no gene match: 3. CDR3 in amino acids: CASKQGGQPQHF. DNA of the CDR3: TGTGCCAGCAAACAGGGGGGCCAGCCCCAGCATTTT.

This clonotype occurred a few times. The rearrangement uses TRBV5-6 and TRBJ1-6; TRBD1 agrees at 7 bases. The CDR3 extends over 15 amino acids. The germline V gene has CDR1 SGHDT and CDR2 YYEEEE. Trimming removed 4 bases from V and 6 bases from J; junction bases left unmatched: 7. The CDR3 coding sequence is TGTGCCAGCAGCCTCATGGACAGGCCTAATTCACCCCTCCACTTT. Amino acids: CASSLMDRPNSPLHF.

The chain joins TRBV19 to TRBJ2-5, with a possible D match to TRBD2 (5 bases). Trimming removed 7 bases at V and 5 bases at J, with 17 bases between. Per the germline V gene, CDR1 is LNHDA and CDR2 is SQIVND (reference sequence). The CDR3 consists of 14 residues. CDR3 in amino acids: CASTPKGSGETQYF. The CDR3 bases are TGTGCCAGTACCCCAAAAGGGAGTGGGGAGACCCAGTACTTC.

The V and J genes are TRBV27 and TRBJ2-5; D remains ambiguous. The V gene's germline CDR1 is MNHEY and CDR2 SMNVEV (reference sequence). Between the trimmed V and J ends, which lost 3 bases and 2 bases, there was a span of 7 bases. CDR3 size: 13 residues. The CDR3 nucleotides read TGTGCCAGCAGTTTCTCGATGCAAGAGACCCAGTACTTC. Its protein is CASSFSMQETQYF.

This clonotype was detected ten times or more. The CDR3 DNA sequence: TGTGCCAGCAATAGGGGCACCGGGGAGCTGTTTTTT. Translation gives CASNRGTGELFF. The chain joins TRBV12-3 or TRBV12-4 to TRBJ2-2, with D tentatively TRBD1 (5 bases). Trimming stripped 7 bases from V and 4 bases from J, with 7 bases between. This CDR3 is 12 amino acids long.

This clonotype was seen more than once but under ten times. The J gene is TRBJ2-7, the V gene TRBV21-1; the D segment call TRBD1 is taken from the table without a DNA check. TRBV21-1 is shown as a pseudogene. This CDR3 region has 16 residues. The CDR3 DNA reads TGTGCCAGCAGCCTTAGAGGGAAGGGTACGAGGGGGGAGCAGTACGTC. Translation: CASSLRGKGTRGEQYV.

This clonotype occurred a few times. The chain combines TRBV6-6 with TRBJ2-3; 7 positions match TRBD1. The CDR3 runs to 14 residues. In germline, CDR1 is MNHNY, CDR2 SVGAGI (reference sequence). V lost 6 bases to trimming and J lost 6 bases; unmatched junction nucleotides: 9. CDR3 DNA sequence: TGTGCCAGCAGCCCCGACAGGGATTCGGATACGCAGTATTTT. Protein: CASSPDRDSDTQYF.

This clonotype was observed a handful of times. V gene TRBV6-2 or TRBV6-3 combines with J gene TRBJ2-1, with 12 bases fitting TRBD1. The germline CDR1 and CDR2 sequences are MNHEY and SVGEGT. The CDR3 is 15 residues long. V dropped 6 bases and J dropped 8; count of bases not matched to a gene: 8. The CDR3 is CASRPGTGGPDEQFF. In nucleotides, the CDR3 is TGTGCCAGCAGGCCCGGGACAGGGGGCCCGGATGAGCAGTTCTTC.

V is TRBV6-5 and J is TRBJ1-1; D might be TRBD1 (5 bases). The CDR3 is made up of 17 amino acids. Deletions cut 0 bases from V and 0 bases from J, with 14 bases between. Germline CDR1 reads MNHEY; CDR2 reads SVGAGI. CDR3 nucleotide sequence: TGTGCCAGCAGTTACTCCCTTACGGGGGAATTGAACACTGAAGCTTTCTTT. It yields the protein CASSYSLTGELNTEAFF.

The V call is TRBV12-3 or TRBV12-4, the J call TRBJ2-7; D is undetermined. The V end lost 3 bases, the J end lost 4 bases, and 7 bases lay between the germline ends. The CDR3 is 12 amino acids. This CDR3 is CASSFPQYEQYF. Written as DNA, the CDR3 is TGTGCCAGCAGTTTCCCTCAGTACGAGCAGTACTTC.

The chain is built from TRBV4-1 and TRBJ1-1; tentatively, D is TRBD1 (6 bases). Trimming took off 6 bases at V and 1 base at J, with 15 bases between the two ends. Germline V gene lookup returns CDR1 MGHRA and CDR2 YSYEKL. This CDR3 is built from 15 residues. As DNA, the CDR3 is TGCGCCAGCAGAACCCCGGGACAAACGAACACTGAAGCTTTCTTT. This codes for CASRTPGQTNTEAFF.

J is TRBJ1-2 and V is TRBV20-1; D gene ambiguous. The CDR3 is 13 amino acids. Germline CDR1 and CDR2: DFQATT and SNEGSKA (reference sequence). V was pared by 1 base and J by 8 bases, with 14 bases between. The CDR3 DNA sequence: TGCAGTGCTAGAGTTCAGGCCGCGGGAGGCTACACCTTC. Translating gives CSARVQAAGGYTF.

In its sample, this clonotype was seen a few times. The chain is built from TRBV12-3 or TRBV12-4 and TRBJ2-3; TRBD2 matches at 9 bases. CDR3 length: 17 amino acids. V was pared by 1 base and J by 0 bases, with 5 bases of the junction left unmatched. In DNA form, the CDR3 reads TGTGCCAGCAGTTTAGTGGCTAGCGGGGCCAGCACAGATACGCAGTATTTT. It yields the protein CASSLVASGASTDTQYF.

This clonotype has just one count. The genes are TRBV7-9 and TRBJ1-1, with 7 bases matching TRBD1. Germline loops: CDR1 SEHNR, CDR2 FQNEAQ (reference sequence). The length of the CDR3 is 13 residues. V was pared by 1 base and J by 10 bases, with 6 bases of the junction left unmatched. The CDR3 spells CASSLDQGGGAFF. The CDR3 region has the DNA TGTGCCAGCAGCTTAGACCAGGGGGGAGGAGCTTTCTTT.

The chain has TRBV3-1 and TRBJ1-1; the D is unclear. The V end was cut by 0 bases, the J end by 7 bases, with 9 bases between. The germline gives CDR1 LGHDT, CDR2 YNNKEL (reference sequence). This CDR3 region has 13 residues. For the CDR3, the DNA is TGTGCCAGCAGCCAAGATGAAGAAATTGAAGCTTTCTTT. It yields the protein CASSQDEEIEAFF.

CDR3 sequence reads: CASSTTDYGYTF. The DNA of the CDR3 is TGTGCCAGCAGTACGACCGACTATGGCTACACCTTC. The chain has TRBV6-5 and TRBJ1-2; D gene ambiguous. Germline V CDR1 and CDR2: MNHEY, SVGAGI. Trimming pared 5 bases from V and 3 bases from J, leaving 7 bases between. This CDR3 has 12 residues.